These 16 T cell receptor beta chains were sequenced from one sample in a study of T cells in Graves' hyperthyroidism and ophthalmopathy. Amplification of TCR beta CDR3 regions used RNA as the template. HTBI primers were used for first-round RT-PCR of the TCR CDR3. Via MiXCR, TCRdb re-called the multiplex PCR reads, giving one row per CDR3 protein. The sample carries fewer than 700,000 distinct CDR3 sequences, roughly 16% recorded once. The specimen was blood. The receptor source for this set is a woman aged 25 to 39 with Graves' hyperthyroidism.

This clonotype was recorded many times. This chain uses TRBV28 with TRBJ1-5; D unresolved. The CDR3 is 14 amino acids. With 2 bases removed from V and 6 bases from J, the gap between germline ends came to 11 bases. Germline lookup yields CDR1 MDHEN and CDR2 SYDVKM. The DNA of the CDR3 is TGTGCCAGCAGTTTAATCGAGGTTTCTCAGCCCCAGCATTTT. It translates to CASSLIEVSQPQHF.

This clonotype was seen at least ten times. This sequence joins TRBV12-3 or TRBV12-4 and TRBJ2-1; maybe TRBD2 (5 bases). The V gene lost 3 bases and the J gene lost 0 bases, with 9 bases spanning the gap. The CDR3 has 15 residues. This chain's CDR3 is CASSFSADSYNEQFF. The CDR3 nucleotides read TGTGCCAGCAGTTTCTCAGCGGACTCCTACAATGAGCAGTTCTTC.

This chain connects TRBV29-1 to TRBJ2-1, with D possibly matching TRBD2 (5 bases). The CDR3 length is 14 residues. Trimming cost V 5 bases and J 3 bases, with 14 bases left between them. Germline CDR1 reads SQVTM; CDR2 reads ANQGSEA. The CDR3 reads CSVSAGNLYNEQFF. CDR3 sequence (DNA): TGCAGCGTTTCGGCCGGGAATCTCTACAATGAGCAGTTCTTC.

This clonotype was seen ten or more times. This chain links TRBV11-3 with TRBJ2-1; D might be TRBD2 (6 bases). The CDR3 loop spans 13 amino acids. Germline V gene lookup returns CDR1 SGHNT and CDR2 YENEEA. Trimming left V 1 base short and J 8 bases short, with 9 bases between. CDR3 DNA sequence: TGTGCCAGCAGCTTAGCGGGAGTTTATGAGCAGTTCTTC. This gives the protein CASSLAGVYEQFF.

This clonotype was counted once. The gene calls are TRBV6-2 or TRBV6-3 and TRBJ2-7, with 8 bases fitting TRBD2. The CDR3 has 13 residues. Germline CDR1 is MNHEY and CDR2 is SVGEGT. V trimming: 6 bases; J trimming: 5 bases; junction bases outside the gene matches: 6. The CDR3 reads CASSRGGWNEQYF. CDR3 DNA: TGTGCCAGCAGCCGGGGGGGCTGGAACGAGCAGTACTTC.

In its sample, this clonotype was seen many times. V usage is TRBV18 and J usage is TRBJ2-3, with 14 bases identical to TRBD2. The CDR3 spans 14 residues. The germline V gene has CDR1 KGHSH and CDR2 LQKENI. Germline trimming cut 3 bases from V and 11 bases from J; bases unmatched to any gene: 4. Here the CDR3 reads CASSPGLAGVLQYF. CDR3 DNA: TGTGCCAGCTCACCGGGACTAGCGGGAGTTTTGCAGTATTTT.

CDR3 coding DNA: TGCAGTGCTACCCGAATAGCGGGAGGCTACGAGCAGTACTTC. This translates into CSATRIAGGYEQYF. V gene TRBV20-1 combines with J gene TRBJ2-7; the match to TRBD2 covers 10 bases. Germline lookup yields CDR1 DFQATT and CDR2 SNEGSKA (reference sequence). V trimming: 4 bases; J trimming: 3 bases; junction bases outside the gene matches: 6. This CDR3 is built from 14 residues.

This clonotype was counted ten times or more. V is TRBV28 and J is TRBJ2-1; D is ambiguous. The CDR3 contains 15 residues. The germline V and J ends were trimmed by 3 bases and 7 bases, with 16 bases remaining between them. CDR1 is MDHEN and CDR2 is SYDVKM in the germline V gene. The CDR3 reads CASSLVASRPNEQFF. The CDR3 DNA follows: TGTGCCAGCAGTTTGGTCGCGTCCCGCCCTAATGAGCAGTTCTTC. The complete variable domain, with remaining parts taken from reference TRBV28 and TRBJ2-1, reads DVKVTQSSRYLVKRTGEKVFLECVQDMDHENMFWYRQDPGLGLRLIYFSYDVKMKEKGDIPEGYSVSREKKERFSLILESASTNQTSMYLCASSLVASRPNEQFFGPGTRLTVL.

This clonotype has at least ten counts. The chain carries TRBV29-1 and TRBJ1-4; D may be TRBD1 (5 bases). CDR1 is SQVTM, CDR2 ANQGSEA, per germline. The CDR3 is 12 residues long. V lost 6 bases, J lost 0 bases, and 5 bases lay in between. CDR3 loop: CSVGATNEKLFF. In nucleotides, the CDR3 is TGCAGCGTAGGGGCAACTAATGAAAAACTGTTTTTT. Combining the CDR3 with reference TRBV29-1 and TRBJ1-4 gives the whole variable domain SAVISQKPSRDICQRGTSLTIQCQVDSQVTMMFWYRQQPGQSLTLIATANQGSEATYESGFVIDKFPISRPNLTFSTLTVSNMSPEDSSIYLCSVGATNEKLFFGSGTQLSVL.

This clonotype was recorded a few times. V is TRBV24-1 and J is TRBJ2-5; 11 bases are shared with TRBD2. Germline V gene lookup returns CDR1 KGHDR and CDR2 SFDVKD. The J segment lost 7 bases and the V segment lost 7 bases, leaving 7 bases of the junction unmatched. The CDR3 is made up of 14 amino acids. In DNA, the CDR3 is TGTGCCACCAGCTCGACTAGCGGGAAGGTGACCCAGTACTTC. Its translation: CATSSTSGKVTQYF.

Many counts were recorded for this clonotype. The chain combines TRBV6-1 with TRBJ1-1; the match to TRBD1 covers 7 bases. Germline loops: CDR1 MNHNS, CDR2 SASEGT. The CDR3 has 16 residues. The V gene end was trimmed by 6 bases and the J gene end by 3 bases; junction bases not matched to a gene: 13. The CDR3 loop is CASSYDEGAGYTEAFF. The CDR3 bases are TGTGCCAGCAGCTACGATGAGGGGGCGGGGTACACTGAAGCTTTCTTT.

This clonotype turned up a few times. V and J are TRBV20-1 and TRBJ2-7, with 7 nucleotides matching TRBD2. Germline lookup yields CDR1 DFQATT and CDR2 SNEGSKA (reference sequence). The CDR3 covers 16 residues. V trimming: 5 bases; J trimming: 3 bases; junction bases outside the gene matches: 16. The CDR3 DNA reads TGCAGTGCTTCACTGCCCTTAGCGGGCGCCGGCTACGAGCAGTACTTC. Translation: CSASLPLAGAGYEQYF.

Ten or more counts support this clonotype. J is TRBJ2-1 and V is TRBV6-6; D is unclear. With 2 bases removed from V and 8 bases from J, the gap between germline ends came to 19 bases. The CDR3 covers 16 residues. The V gene's germline CDR1 is MNHNY and CDR2 SVGAGI (reference sequence). In DNA, the CDR3 is TGTGCCAGCAGTTACCCCTTCGATGGTGGCGATCATGAGCAGTTCTTC. Its protein is CASSYPFDGGDHEQFF.

The sample holds many counts of this clonotype. The CDR3: CASSRSTATGSDEQYF. The CDR3 DNA reads as TGTGCCAGCAGTCGATCGACAGCTACAGGGTCTGACGAGCAGTACTTC. This chain joins TRBV6-1 and TRBJ2-7, with a tentative D call TRBD1 (6 bases). The CDR3 is 16 amino acids. CDR1 is MNHNS and CDR2 is SASEGT in the germline V gene. Trimming cost V 5 bases and J 5 bases, with 22 bases left between them.

The chain carries TRBV20-1 and TRBJ1-1; weak D call: TRBD1 (5 bases). CDR1 DFQATT and CDR2 SNEGSKA come from the germline V gene (reference sequence). The V and J ends lost 4 bases and 1 base respectively, with 13 bases between them. The CDR3 contains 14 residues. The CDR3, as DNA: TGCAGTGCTACTGACATCGGGGCGAACACTGAAGCTTTCTTT. Encoded protein: CSATDIGANTEAFF.

In this sample, this clonotype turned up many times. The gene calls are TRBV4-1 and TRBJ2-2, with TRBD1 identical over 8 bases. The CDR3 totals 14 residues. After removal of 3 bases from V and 6 bases from J, the junction contained 3 bases not matched to a gene. The V gene's germline CDR1 is MGHRA and CDR2 YSYEKL. CDR3 region: CASSQLQGAGELFF. The CDR3 DNA is TGCGCCAGCAGCCAGCTACAGGGGGCCGGGGAGCTGTTTTTT.